This T cell receptor (beta chain) is drawn from a study of regulatory T cells in long-lasting Graves disease. As for the study in general: Graves' disease counted as persistent after over 5 years of antithyroid drugs with positive TSH receptor antibodies. Study results and caveats: Newly diagnosed patients shared about a thousand public clonotypes; persistent patients shared around 2,500. Persistent Graves' cases showed lower TCR diversity than newly diagnosed cases.

There are 18 residues in the CDR3. Trimming removed 6 bases from V and 1 base from J, with 22 bases in between. Per the germline V gene, CDR1 is MDHEN and CDR2 is SYDVKM. Specified time point: persistent/refractory GD, antithyroid drugs over 5 years with positive TRAb. Preparation of the TCR library used RNA extracted from PBMCs. From an endocrinology department in Xi'an, China, came the patients. This clonotype was picked up many times. Its antigen is unidentified. Libraries of TCR beta came from iRepertoire HTBI primers plus Arm-PCR of CDR3 regions. One entry per CDR3 protein, called by TCRdb with MiXCR from the multiplex PCR reads. The sample contains approximately 380,000 distinct CDR3 sequences, 20% of which appear only once.

This rearrangement joins TRBV28 to TRBJ1-5; D gene uncertain. The sample here was peripheral blood mononuclear cells (PBMCs), taken when the disease was refractory, from a patient treated with antithyroid drugs. The sequence came from a female donor with Graves disease. The CDR3 reads CASSSPGRGVRSNQPQHF. For the CDR3, the DNA is TGTGCCAGCAGCTCGCCCGGGCGGGGAGTACGAAGCAATCAGCCCCAGCATTTT.